The clone carrying this T cell receptor (beta chain) was detected ten times or more. This sample's time point: newly diagnosed GD, antithyroid drugs for less than 3 months. RNA isolated from PBMCs was used to make the TCR library. The data derive from a study of regulatory T cells in long-lasting Graves disease. Germline values: CDR1 SGHRS, CDR2 YFSETQ. Trimming shortened V by 0 bases and J by 5 bases, and 12 bases separated the two germline ends. This CDR3 spans 14 amino acids. Sequencing libraries for TCR beta were prepared with iRepertoire HTBI primers and Arm-PCR of CDR3 regions. Using its own MiXCR run on the multiplex PCR reads, TCRdb lists one record per CDR3 protein. Found here are around 420,000 distinct CDR3 sequences, roughly 16% of them singletons; the top ten hold roughly 20%.

The clonotype comes from a female donor with Graves disease. The sequencing used peripheral blood mononuclear cells (PBMCs), collected at new diagnosis, from a patient treated with antithyroid drugs. This chain links TRBV5-1 with TRBJ2-7; possibly TRBD1 or TRBD2 for D (5 bases each). The CDR3 is CASSLERGIDEQYF. The CDR3 DNA follows: TGCGCCAGCAGCTTGGAGAGGGGCATCGACGAGCAGTACTTC.